One T cell receptor (beta chain) is described in this entry. Its antigen is not identified. It was healthy bone marrow donors who served as donors. The data were obtained in a study of cytomegalovirus exposure and HLA in healthy donors. V lost 1 base, J lost 0 bases, and 7 bases stayed unmatched. Per germline, CDR1 SGHDT and CDR2 YYEEEE. This CDR3 region has 16 residues. The PCR made use of 60 Vbeta and 13 Jbeta primers. Data came from immunoSEQ multiplex PCR; TCRdb stores just in-frame clones and leaves some out. The table has about 130,000 clones, 70% to 90% seen once. General study results and limits: Segments of the TCR beta V type were, in most cases, productive about 90% or about 30% of the time in an earlier analysis.

V is TRBV5-6 and J is TRBJ2-7; 7 positions match TRBD2. Sequencing used PBMCs. This clonotype was sampled from a boy aged 10-17 years in good health and CMV-seronegative. CDR3 nucleotides: TGTGCCAGCAGCTTGACGGTCGGGGAGGGCTCCTACGAGCAGTACTTC. This codes for CASSLTVGEGSYEQYF.